This TCR beta chain was sequenced during a study of regulatory T cells in long-lasting Graves disease. Study-wide findings and caveats: It was possible that the small sample size reduced accuracy.

Assembly of TCR beta libraries relied on iRepertoire HTBI primers together with Arm-PCR of CDR3 regions. TCRdb reanalysed the multiplex PCR reads using MiXCR and keeps one entry per CDR3 protein. The data contain roughly 420,000 distinct CDR3 sequences, about a sixth of them seen just once; the ten biggest clones take up approximately 12%. This sample's time point: newly diagnosed GD, antithyroid drugs for less than 3 months. Preparation of the TCR library used RNA extracted from PBMCs. Staff took about 10 milliliters of peripheral blood and put it into EDTA tubes. The CDR3 has 15 residues. The sample holds a few counts of this clonotype. No antigen is known for it. This may come from a read error, since a much larger clone is one base off. The sample was also linked to a second study, of T cells in Graves' hyperthyroidism and ophthalmopathy. As reported in that work: No ophthalmopathy progression within 18 months constituted stable Graves' hyperthyroidism. Newly diagnosed patients aged 18 to 65 had hyperthyroidism of under 2 months' duration.

This TCR was sampled from a woman aged 25 to 45 with Graves disease. The V and J genes are TRBV12-3 or TRBV12-4 and TRBJ2-1; 9 nucleotides agree with TRBD1. The input for sequencing was peripheral blood mononuclear cells (PBMCs), taken at new diagnosis, from a patient treated with antithyroid drugs. The CDR3 is CASSTPGQGYNGQFF. CDR3 in DNA: TGTGCCAGCAGTACCCCGGGACAGGGCTACAATGGGCAGTTCTTC.